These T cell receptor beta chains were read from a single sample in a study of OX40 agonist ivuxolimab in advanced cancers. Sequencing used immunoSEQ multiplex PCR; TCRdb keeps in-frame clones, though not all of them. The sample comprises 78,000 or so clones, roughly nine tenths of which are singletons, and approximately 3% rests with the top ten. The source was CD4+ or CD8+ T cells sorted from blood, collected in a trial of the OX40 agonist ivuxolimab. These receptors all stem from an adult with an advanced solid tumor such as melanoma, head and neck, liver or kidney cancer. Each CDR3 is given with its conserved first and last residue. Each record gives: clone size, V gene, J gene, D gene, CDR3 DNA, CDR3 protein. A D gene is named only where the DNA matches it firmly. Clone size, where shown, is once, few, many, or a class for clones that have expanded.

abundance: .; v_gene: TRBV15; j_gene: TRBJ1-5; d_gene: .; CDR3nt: TGTGCCACCAGCAGAGGGGGCGGGACCTTAAGCAATCAGCCCCAGCATTTT; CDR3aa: CATSRGGGTLSNQPQHF
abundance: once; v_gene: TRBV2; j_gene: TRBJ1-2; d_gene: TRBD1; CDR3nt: TGTGCCAGCAGCACCGACAGGGGGGCTATGATTGGCTACACCTTC; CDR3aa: CASSTDRGAMIGYTF
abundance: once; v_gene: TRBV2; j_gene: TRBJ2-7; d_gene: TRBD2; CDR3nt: TGTGCCAGCAGGCGACTAGCGGGAACCTACGAGCAGTACTTC; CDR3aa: CASRRLAGTYEQYF
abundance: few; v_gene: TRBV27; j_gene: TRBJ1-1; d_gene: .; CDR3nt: TGTGCCAGCAGTTCCCTGAACCGTTTGAACACTGAAGCTTTCTTT; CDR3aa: CASSSLNRLNTEAFF
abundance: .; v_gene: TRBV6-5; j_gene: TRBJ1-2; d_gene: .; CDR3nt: TGTGCCAGCAGTCGCGTAGACTATGGCTACACCTTC; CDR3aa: CASSRVDYGYTF
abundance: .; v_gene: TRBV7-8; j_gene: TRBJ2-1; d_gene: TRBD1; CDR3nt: TGTGCCAGCAGCCCCCGACTAAACCTACAGGGGGCGAAGTTCTTC; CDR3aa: CASSPRLNLQGAKFF
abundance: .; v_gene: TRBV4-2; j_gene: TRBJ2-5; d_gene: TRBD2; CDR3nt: TGTGCCAGCAGCCAAGGGGGAGGGCTCCAAGAGACCCAGTACTTC; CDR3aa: CASSQGGGLQETQYF
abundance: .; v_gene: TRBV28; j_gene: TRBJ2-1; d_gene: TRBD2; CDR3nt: TGTGCCAGCACCTCGGGACTAGCGGGAGGGGATGAGCAGTTCTTC; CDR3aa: CASTSGLAGGDEQFF
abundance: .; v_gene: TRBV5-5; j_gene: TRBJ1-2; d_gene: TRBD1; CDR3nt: TGTGCCAGCAGCTTGGCAGGACAGGTGAAGACGTATGGCTACACCTTC; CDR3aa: CASSLAGQVKTYGYTF
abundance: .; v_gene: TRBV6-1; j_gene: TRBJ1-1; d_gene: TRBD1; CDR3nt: TGTGCCAGCAGTGAAGGACAGGGGATGAACACTGAAGCTTTCTTT; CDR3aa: CASSEGQGMNTEAFF
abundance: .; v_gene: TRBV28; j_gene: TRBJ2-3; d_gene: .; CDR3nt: TGTGCCAGCAGTCCGCAGTCTGCGGATACGCAGTATTTT; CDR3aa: CASSPQSADTQYF
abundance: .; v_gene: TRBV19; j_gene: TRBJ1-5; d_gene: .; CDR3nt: TGTGCCAGTAGTATTGAGGCAGGGGAGCCTTATAGCAATCAGCCCCAGCATTTT; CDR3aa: CASSIEAGEPYSNQPQHF
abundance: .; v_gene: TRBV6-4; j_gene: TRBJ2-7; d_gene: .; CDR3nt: TGTGCCAGCAGTGACCAGGGGTCGCAGTACTTC; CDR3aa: CASSDQGSQYF
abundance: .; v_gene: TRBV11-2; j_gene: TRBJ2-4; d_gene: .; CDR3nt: TGTGCCAGCAGCTTAGGGGGTAGTCTTATGGGCAAAAACATTCAGTACTTC; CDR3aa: CASSLGGSLMGKNIQYF
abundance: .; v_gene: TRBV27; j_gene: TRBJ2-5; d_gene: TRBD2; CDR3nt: TGTGCCAGCAGCACAAAGAGGGGAGGGCAAGAGACCCAGTACTTC; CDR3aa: CASSTKRGGQETQYF
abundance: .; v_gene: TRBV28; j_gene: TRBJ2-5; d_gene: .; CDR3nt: TGTGCCAGCAGTTTAGTCGGGAGACCAGAGACCCAGTACTTC; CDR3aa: CASSLVGRPETQYF
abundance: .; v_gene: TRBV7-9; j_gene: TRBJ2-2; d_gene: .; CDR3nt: TGTGCCAGCAGCTTAGAGCTACCCCGGGAGCTGTTTTTT; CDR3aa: CASSLELPRELFF
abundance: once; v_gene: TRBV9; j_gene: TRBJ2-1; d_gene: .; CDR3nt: TGTGCCAGCAGCGTAGACCCTCTGCGGAGTTCCTACAATGAGCAGTTCTTC; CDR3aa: CASSVDPLRSSYNEQFF
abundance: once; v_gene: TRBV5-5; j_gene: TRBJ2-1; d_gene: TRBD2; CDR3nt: TGTGCCAGCAGCCGCGGGAATAGCGGGGTGTACAATGAGCAGTTCTTC; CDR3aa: CASSRGNSGVYNEQFF
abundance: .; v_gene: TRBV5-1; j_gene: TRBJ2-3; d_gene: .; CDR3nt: TGCGCCAGCAGCTCCTTAAGGGGGAGCACAGATACGCAGTATTTT; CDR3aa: CASSSLRGSTDTQYF
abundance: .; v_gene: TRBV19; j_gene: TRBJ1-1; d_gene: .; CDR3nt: TGTGCCACCCAACCGGGTATTAGTAACACTGAAGCTTTCTTT; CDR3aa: CATQPGISNTEAFF
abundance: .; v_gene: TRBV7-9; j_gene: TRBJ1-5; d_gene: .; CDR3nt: TGTGCCAGCAGCCCCCAAGATCAGCCCCAGCATTTT; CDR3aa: CASSPQDQPQHF
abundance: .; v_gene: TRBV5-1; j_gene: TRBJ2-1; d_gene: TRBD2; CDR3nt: TGCGCCAGCAGCCTGGGACTAGGACGCTACAATGAGCAGTTCTTC; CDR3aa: CASSLGLGRYNEQFF
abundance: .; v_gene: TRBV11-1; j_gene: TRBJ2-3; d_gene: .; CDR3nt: TGTGCCAGCAGCCCAGACCCCACAGATACGCAGTATTTT; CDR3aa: CASSPDPTDTQYF
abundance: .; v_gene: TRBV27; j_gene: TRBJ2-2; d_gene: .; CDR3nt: TGTGCCAGCAGTTTAGCGGGTCTCAACACCGGGGAGCTGTTTTTT; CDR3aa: CASSLAGLNTGELFF
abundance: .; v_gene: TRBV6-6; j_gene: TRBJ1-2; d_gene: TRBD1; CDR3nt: TGTGCCAGCACCCAACAGGGGGCCTCTGGCTACACCTTC; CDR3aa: CASTQQGASGYTF
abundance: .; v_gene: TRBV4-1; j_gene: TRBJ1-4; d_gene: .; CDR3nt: TGCGCCAGCAGCCAAGAAGGGGGGCGTGGGGCTCGAGAAAAACTGTTTTTT; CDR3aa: CASSQEGGRGAREKLFF
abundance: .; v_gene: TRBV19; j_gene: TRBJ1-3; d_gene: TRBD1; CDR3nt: TGTGCCAGTAGTACCGGGACAGCTTCTGGAAACACCATATATTTT; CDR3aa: CASSTGTASGNTIYF
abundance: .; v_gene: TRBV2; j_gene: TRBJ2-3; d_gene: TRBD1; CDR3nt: TGTGCCAGCAGGGTGGACAGGGGGCGAGATACGCAGTATTTT; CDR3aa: CASRVDRGRDTQYF
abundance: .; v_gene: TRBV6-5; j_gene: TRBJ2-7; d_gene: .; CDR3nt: TGTGCCAGCAGTTGGTCAGGGGTATACGAGCAGTACTTC; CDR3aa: CASSWSGVYEQYF
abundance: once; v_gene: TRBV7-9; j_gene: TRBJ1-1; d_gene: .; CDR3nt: TGTGCCAGCAGCTTATGGAAAATGAACACTGAAGCTTTCTTT; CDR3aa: CASSLWKMNTEAFF
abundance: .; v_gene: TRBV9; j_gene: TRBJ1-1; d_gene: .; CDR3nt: TGTGCCAGCAGCGTAGGCGCAGACAACACTGAAGCTTTCTTT; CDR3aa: CASSVGADNTEAFF
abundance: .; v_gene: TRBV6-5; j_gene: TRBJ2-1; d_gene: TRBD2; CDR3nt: TGTGCCAGCCTCTTGCCGGGAGGCAATGAGCAGTTCTTC; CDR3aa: CASLLPGGNEQFF
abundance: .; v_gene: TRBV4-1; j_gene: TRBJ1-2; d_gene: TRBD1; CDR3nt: TGCGCCAGCAGCCAACCGGACGTACGGGACAGGGGGCAAGGCTACACCTTC; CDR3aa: CASSQPDVRDRGQGYTF
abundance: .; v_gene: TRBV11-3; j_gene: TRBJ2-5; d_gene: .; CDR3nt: TGTGCCAGCAGCTTACACCCCTTGGGGGCCCAGTACTTC; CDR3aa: CASSLHPLGAQYF
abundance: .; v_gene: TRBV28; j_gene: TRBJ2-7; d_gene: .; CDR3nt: TGTGCCAGCGTGGGAAGCGGACCCTACGAGCAGTACTTC; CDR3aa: CASVGSGPYEQYF
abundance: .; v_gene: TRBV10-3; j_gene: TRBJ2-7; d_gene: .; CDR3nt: TGTGCCATCAGTGACAGTACCTACGAGCAGTACTTC; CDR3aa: CAISDSTYEQYF
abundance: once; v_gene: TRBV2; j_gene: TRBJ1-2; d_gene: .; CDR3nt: TGTGCCAGCATGAAGGGGCGCTCCTATGGCTACACCTTC; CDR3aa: CASMKGRSYGYTF
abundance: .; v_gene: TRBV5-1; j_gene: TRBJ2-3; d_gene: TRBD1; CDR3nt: TGCGCCAGCAGCAGGGACAGGACAGATACGCAGTATTTT; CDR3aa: CASSRDRTDTQYF
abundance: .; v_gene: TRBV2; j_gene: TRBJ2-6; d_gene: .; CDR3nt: TGTGCCAGCAGGACGGTAGCCTCTGGGGCCAACGTCCTGACTTTC; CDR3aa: CASRTVASGANVLTF
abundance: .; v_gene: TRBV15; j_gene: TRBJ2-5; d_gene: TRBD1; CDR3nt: TGTGCTACGTCAGGGGGCTCGCAAGAGACCCAGTACTTC; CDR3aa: CATSGGSQETQYF
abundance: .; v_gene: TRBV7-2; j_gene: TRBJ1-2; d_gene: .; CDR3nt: TGTGCCAGCAGCTTGAAAGGGGGCTATGGCTACACCTTC; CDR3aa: CASSLKGGYGYTF
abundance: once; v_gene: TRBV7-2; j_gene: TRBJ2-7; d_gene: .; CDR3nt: TGTGCCAGCAGCTTAGGGCAGTGGGGTTCCAAGGAGCAGTACTTC; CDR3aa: CASSLGQWGSKEQYF
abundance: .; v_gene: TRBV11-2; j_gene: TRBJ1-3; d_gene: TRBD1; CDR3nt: TGTGCCAGCAGCACCTACAGGGGAAGATCTGGAAACACCATATATTTT; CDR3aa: CASSTYRGRSGNTIYF
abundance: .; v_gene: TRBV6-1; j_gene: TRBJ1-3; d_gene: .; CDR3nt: TGTGCCAGTACGCCTACAGGTCTCTCTGGAAACACCATATATTTT; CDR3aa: CASTPTGLSGNTIYF
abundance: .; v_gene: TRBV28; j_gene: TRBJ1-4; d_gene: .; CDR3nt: TGTGCCAGCAGTAGGGGCCTGCCGGGTAATGAAAAACTGTTTTTT; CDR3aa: CASSRGLPGNEKLFF
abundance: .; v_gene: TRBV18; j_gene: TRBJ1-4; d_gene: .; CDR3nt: TGTGCCAGCTCATCTATCTCCGCAACTAATGAAAAACTGTTTTTT; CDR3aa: CASSSISATNEKLFF
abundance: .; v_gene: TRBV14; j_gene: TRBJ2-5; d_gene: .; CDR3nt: TGTGCCAGCGGGGACCAAGAGACCCAGTACTTC; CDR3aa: CASGDQETQYF
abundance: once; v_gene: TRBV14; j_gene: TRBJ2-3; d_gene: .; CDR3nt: TGTGCCAGCAGCCAAGACGGCACAGATACGCAGTATTTT; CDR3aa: CASSQDGTDTQYF
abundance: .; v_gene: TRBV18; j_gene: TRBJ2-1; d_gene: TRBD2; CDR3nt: TGTGCCAGCTCACCCCGCGGGCTAGCGGGAGGCCCTTACAATGAGCAGTTCTTC; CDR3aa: CASSPRGLAGGPYNEQFF
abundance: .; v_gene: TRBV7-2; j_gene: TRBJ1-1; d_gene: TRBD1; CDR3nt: TGTGCCAGCAGCACAGGACAGGGGGCTCCTCGATCTGAAGCTTTCTTT; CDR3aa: CASSTGQGAPRSEAFF
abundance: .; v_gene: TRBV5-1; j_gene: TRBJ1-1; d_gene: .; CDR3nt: TGCGCCAGCAGCTTGGGTGGAGTTAACACTGAAGCTTTCTTT; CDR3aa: CASSLGGVNTEAFF
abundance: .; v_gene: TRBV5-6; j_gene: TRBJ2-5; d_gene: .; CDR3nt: TGTGCCAGCAGCTTGGCCGGGAGTAGAGAGACCCAGTACTTC; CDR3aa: CASSLAGSRETQYF